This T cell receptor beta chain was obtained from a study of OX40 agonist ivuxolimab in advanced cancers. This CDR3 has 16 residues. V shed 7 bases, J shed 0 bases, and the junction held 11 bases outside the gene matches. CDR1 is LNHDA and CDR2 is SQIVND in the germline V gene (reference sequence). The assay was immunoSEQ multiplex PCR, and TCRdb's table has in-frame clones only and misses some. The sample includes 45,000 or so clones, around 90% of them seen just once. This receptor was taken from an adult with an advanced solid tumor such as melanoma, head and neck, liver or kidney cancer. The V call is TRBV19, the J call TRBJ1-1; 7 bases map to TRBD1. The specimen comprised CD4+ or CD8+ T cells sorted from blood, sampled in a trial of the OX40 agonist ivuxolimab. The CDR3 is CASNYGDSYMNTEAFF. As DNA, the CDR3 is TGTGCCAGTAATTACGGGGACAGTTACATGAACACTGAAGCTTTCTTT.